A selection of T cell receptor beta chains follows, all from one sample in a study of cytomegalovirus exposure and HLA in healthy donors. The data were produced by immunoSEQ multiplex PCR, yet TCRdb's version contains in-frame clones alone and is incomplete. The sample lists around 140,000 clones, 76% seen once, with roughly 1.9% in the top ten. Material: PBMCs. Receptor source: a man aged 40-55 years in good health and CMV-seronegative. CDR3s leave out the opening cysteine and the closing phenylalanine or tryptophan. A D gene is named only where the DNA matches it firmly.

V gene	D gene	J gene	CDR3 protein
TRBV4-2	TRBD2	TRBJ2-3	ASSQGGPSGGADTQY
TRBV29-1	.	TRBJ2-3	SVEDWTFGTDTQY
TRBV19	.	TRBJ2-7	ASRAEGSSYEQY
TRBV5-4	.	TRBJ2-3	ASSDGLLTDTQY
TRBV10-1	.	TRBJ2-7	ASSVGQGSYEQY
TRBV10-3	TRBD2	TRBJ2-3	AISEGTSGYLDTQY
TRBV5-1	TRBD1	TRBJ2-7	ASRPTGVDEQY
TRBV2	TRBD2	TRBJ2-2	ASGAWTSTGELF
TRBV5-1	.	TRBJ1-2	ASSMGGVYGYT
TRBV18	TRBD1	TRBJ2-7	ASSLEQGYEQY
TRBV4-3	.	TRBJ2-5	ASSRDTLETQY
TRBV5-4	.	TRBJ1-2	ASSSPGYGYT
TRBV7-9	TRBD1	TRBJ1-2	ASRSRTGNYGYT
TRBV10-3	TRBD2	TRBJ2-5	AISEIMTGGHETQY
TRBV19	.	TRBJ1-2	ASSGGVLNYGYT
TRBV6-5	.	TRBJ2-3	ASSPGDTQY
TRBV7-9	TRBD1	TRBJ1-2	ASSLRGDSPNYGYT
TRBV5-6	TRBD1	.	ASSPWTGEVYEQY
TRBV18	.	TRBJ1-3	ASSPRTASGNTIY
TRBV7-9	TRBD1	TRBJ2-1	ASSLYRGDKSSYNEQF
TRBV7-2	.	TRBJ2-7	ASSSTPIEQY
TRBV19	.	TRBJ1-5	ASSIRSLGGPGYSNQPQH
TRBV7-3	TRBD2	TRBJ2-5	ASSLRASGGLTQETQY
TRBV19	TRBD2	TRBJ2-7	ASSLRSLARSYEQY
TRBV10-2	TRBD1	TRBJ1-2	ASSGGQGAPNYGYT
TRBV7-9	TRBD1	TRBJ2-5	ASSLITGGETQY
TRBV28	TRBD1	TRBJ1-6	ASSLLRDSNSPLH
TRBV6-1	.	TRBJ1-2	ASSEALAGYGYT
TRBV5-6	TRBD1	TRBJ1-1	ASSSDRGGNTEAF
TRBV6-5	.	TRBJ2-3	ASSYPNSLAQY
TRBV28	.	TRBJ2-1	ASSSEGGPLYNEQF
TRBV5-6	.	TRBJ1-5	ASSLGRNQPQH
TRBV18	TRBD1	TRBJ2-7	ASSPSPGQGGEQY
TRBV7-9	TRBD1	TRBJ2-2	ASSSMTGANTGELF
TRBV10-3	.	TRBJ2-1	AISESQSQIRGDEQF
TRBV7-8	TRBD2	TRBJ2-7	ASSYGRALSYEQY
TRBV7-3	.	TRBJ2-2	ASSLGGNTGELF
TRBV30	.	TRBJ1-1	AWSVYNTEAF
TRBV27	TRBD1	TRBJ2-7	ASRLSGTGSYEQY
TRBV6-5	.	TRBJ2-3	ASSWGGTDTQY
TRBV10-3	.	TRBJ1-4	ATNPSAGSDEKLF